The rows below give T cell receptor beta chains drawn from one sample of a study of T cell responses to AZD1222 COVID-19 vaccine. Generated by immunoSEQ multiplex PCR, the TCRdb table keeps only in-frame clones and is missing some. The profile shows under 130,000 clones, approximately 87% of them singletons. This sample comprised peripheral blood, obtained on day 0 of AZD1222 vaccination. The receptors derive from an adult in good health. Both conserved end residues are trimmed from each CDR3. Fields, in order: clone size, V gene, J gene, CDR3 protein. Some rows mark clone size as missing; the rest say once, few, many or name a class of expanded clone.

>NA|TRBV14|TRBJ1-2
ASSQDSLYGYT
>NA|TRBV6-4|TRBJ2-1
ASSEGPLVAGLNEQF
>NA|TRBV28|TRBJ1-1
ASSLPRGGWGEAF
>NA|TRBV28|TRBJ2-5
ASSSTGLLETQY
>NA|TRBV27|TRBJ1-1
ASRHTTVLTNTEAF
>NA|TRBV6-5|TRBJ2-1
ASSYSQGGNEQF
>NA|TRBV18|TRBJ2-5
ASSPYREGQETQY
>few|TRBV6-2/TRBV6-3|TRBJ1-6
ASSPTRQGSSYNSPLH
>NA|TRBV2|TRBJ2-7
ASSGFPRGEQY
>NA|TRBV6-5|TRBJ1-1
ASSYEQGAGTEAF
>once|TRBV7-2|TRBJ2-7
ASSLIIEQSYEQY